This T cell receptor beta chain was identified during a study of T cell responses to AZD1222 COVID-19 vaccine. Findings of the study overall: Unmutated regions of variants are reportedly targeted by nearly half of spike-specific TCRs. Clonal diversity may have been underestimated in mostly white British donors. Spike-specific TCR breadth rose after two AZD1222 doses, and depth rose as well.

Sequencing was performed with immunoSEQ multiplex PCR; in TCRdb, only in-frame clones are kept and a portion is missing. Of some 130,000 clones detected, roughly nine tenths appear once; the ten largest clones hold about 2.4%. About this clone: No antigen is known for it.

The sequence was obtained from an adult in good health. The sequencing here drew on peripheral blood, taken on day 0 of AZD1222 vaccination.

CDR3 region: CSAKAGGNTGELFF. CDR3 bases: TGCAGCGCAAAAGCGGGAGGGAACACCGGGGAGCTGTTTTTT. This chain joins TRBV29-1 and TRBJ2-2; 9 bases align to TRBD2. Per the germline V gene, CDR1 is SQVTM and CDR2 is ANQGSEA. With 7 bases clipped from V and 1 base from J, the junction kept 4 bases outside the gene matches. This CDR3 comprises 14 residues.